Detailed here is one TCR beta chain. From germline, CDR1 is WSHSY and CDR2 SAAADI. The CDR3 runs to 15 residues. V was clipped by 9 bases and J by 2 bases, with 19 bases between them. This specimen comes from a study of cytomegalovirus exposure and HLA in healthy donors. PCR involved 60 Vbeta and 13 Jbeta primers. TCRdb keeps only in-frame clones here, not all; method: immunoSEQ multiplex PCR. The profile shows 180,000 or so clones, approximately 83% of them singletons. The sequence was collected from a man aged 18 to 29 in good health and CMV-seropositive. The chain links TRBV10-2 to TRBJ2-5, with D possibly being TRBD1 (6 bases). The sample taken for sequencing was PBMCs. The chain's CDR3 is CASAAVAGDQETQYF. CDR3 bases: TGCGCCAGTGCGGCCGTAGCAGGGGATCAAGAGACCCAGTACTTC.